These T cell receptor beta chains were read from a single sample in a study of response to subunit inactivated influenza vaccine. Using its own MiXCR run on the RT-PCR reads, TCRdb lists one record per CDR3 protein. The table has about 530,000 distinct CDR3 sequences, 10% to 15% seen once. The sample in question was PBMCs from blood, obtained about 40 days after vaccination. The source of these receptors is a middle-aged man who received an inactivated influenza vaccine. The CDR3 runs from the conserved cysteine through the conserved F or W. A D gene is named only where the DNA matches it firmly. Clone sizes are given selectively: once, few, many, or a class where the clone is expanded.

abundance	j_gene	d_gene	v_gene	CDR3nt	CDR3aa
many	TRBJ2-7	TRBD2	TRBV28	TGTGCCACCAACCCGGGACTAGCGGAGCCAAGAACCTACGAGCAGTACTTC	CATNPGLAEPRTYEQYF
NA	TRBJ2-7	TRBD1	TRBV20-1	TGCAGTGCGACGGGACAGTACTACGAGCAGTACTTC	CSATGQYYEQYF
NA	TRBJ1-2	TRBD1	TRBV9	TGTGCCAGCAGCGCAGCCCCAGGGGGCATCGGCTATGGCTACACCTTC	CASSAAPGGIGYGYTF
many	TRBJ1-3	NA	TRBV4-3	TGCGCCAGCAGTTCGTCAACAGGGTCCTCTGGAAACACCATATATTTT	CASSSSTGSSGNTIYF
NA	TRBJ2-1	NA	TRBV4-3	TGCGCCAGCAGCCATCGCGGGACTCAAGGGAATGAGCAGTTCTTC	CASSHRGTQGNEQFF
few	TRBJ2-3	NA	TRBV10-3	TGTGCCATTCGCGCCTATTCAGATACGCAGTATTTT	CAIRAYSDTQYF
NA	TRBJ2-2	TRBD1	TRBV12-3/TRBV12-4	TGTGCCAGCAGGGTAGACAGGGTGAGCACCGGGGAGCTGTTTTTT	CASRVDRVSTGELFF
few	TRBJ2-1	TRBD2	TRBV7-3	TGTGCCAGCAGCCTGGGGACTAGCGGGGCTTTGGGTGAGCAGTTCTTC	CASSLGTSGALGEQFF
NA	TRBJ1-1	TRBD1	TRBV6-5	TGTGCCAGCAGTTATACCGGGACAGGGGCTGGGGGCACTGAAGCTTTCTTT	CASSYTGTGAGGTEAFF
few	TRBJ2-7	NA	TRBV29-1	TGCAGCGTTGAGAGGGCTTACGAGCAGTACTTC	CSVERAYEQYF
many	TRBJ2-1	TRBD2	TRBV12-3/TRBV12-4	TGTGCCAGCAGTCCGACTAGCGGGAAATTGGAGCAGTTCTTC	CASSPTSGKLEQFF
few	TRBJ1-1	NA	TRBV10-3	TGTGCCATCAGTGAGTCCATCAAGGGAAACACTGAAGCTTTCTTT	CAISESIKGNTEAFF
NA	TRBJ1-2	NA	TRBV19	TGTGCCAGTAGTATAGGCCCGGCTAACTATGGCTACACCTTC	CASSIGPANYGYTF
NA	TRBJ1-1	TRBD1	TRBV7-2	TGTGCCAGCAGCAACAGACAGGGGGCGCGTACTGAAGCTTTCTTT	CASSNRQGARTEAFF
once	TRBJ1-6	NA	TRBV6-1	TGTGCCAGCACCCGCGGTCCGGGGGCACCCCTCCACTTT	CASTRGPGAPLHF
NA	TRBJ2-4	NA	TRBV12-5	TGTGCTAGTGGTTTTCCTAAAAGGGGGGGGCTAGCCAAAAACATTCAGTACTTC	CASGFPKRGGLAKNIQYF
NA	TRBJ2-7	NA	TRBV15	TGTGCCACCAGCAGTGTCATAGGACCCTCCTACGAGCAGTACTTC	CATSSVIGPSYEQYF
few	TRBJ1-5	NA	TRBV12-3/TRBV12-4	TGTGCCAGCAGCCCTACAGGGAACAATCAGCCCCAGCATTTT	CASSPTGNNQPQHF
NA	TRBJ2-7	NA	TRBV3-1	TGTGCCAGCAGCCAGGTCGGACTACCCTTAGGAGAGCAGTACTTC	CASSQVGLPLGEQYF
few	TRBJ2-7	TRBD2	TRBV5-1	TGCGCCAGCAGTTCCGGGACTAGCGGGATTTTCTACGAGCAGTACTTC	CASSSGTSGIFYEQYF
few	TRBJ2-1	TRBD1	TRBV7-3	TGTGCCAGCAGCCGAATGGGACAGATCGATGAGCAGTTCTTC	CASSRMGQIDEQFF
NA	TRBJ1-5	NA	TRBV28	TGTGCCAGCAGACATAATGGAGATGGATCTATTGGTGGGCCCCAGCATTTT	CASRHNGDGSIGGPQHF
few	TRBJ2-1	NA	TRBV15	TGTGCCACCAGCCACCGACAGGTTAGCTCCTACAATGAGCAGTTCTTC	CATSHRQVSSYNEQFF
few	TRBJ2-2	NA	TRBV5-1	TGCGCCAGCAGCGAGATGGGGGGCACCGGGGAGCTGTTTTTT	CASSEMGGTGELFF
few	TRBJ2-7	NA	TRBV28	TGTGCCAGCAGTCCCAATTACGACAGGATATACGAGCAGTACTTC	CASSPNYDRIYEQYF
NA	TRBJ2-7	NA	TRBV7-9	TGTGCCAGCAGCTTTACACAGGGTCAGTACGAGCAGTACTTC	CASSFTQGQYEQYF
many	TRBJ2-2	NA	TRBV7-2	TGTGCCAGCAGCCCCGAGGGGCCAGCGAACACCGGGGAGCTGTTTTTT	CASSPEGPANTGELFF
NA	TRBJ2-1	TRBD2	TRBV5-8	TGTGCCAGCAGCTTGGGCAAGACTAGCGGGAGTTTAGATGAGCAGTTCTTC	CASSLGKTSGSLDEQFF
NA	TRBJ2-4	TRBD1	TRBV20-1	TGCAGTGCTCCCATTGACAGGGGGGTAGCCAAAAACATTCAGTACTTC	CSAPIDRGVAKNIQYF
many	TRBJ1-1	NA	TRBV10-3	TGTGCCATCAGTGGCAGGGATACTGAAGCTTTCTTT	CAISGRDTEAFF
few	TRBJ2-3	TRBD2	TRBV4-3	TGCGCCAGCAGCCCCCGGATGGTAGCGGGGGGCACAGATACGCAGTATTTT	CASSPRMVAGGTDTQYF
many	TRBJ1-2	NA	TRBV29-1	TGCAGCGTAACGACAGAAAGCTATGGCTACACCTTC	CSVTTESYGYTF
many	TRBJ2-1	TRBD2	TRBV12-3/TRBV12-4	TGTGCCAGCAGTTTAGCGCTGACTAGCGGACATTACAATGAGCAGTTCTTC	CASSLALTSGHYNEQFF
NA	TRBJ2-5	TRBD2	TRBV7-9	TGTGCCAGCAGCCCCTTTGGCGGGGGGGGCTTGAGTGAGACCCAGTACTTC	CASSPFGGGGLSETQYF
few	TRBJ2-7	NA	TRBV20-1	TGCAGTGCTAGAGATATCCCAGGGTCGATATACGAGCAGTACTTC	CSARDIPGSIYEQYF
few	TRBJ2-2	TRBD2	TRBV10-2	TGCGCCAGCAGTGGACTAGCGGGGGGTCAGCACGGGGAGCTGTTTTTT	CASSGLAGGQHGELFF
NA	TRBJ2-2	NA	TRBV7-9	TGTGCCGGAGCCTCCAGGTCCGACACCGGGGAGCTGTTTTTT	CAGASRSDTGELFF
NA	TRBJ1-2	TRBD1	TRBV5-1	TGCGCCAGCAGCCTAGGACAGGCCCGGGATGGCTACACCTTC	CASSLGQARDGYTF
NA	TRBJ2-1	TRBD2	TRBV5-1	TGCGCCAGCAGCTTGGAGGGGACTAGCCACAATGAGCAGTTCTTC	CASSLEGTSHNEQFF
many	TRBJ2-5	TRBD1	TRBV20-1	TGCAGTGCTAGAGGACAGGGCTTAGAGACCCAGTACTTC	CSARGQGLETQYF
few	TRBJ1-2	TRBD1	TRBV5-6	TGTGCCAGCAGCGTCGGACAGGCTTGGAACTATGGCTACACCTTC	CASSVGQAWNYGYTF
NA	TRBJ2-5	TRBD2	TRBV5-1	TGCGCCAGCAGCCTATACTCCACTAGCGGGGAGACCCAGTACTTC	CASSLYSTSGETQYF
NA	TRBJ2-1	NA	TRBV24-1	TGTGCCACCAGTGATTGGGATTCAGCCTACAATGAGCAGTTCTTC	CATSDWDSAYNEQFF
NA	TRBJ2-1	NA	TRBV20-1	TGCAGTGCATCTCGACTAGTTCAGTACAATGAGCAGCTCTTC	CSASRLVQYNEQLF
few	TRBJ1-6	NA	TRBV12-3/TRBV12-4	TGTGCCAGCAGTTTAAGCGGGGTTAATTCACCCCTCCACTTT	CASSLSGVNSPLHF
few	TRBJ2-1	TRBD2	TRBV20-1	TGCAGGCCGGATATCAGGGACGCATTACTAGCGGGAGAGGTAGAGCAGTTCTTC	CRPDIRDALLAGEVEQFF
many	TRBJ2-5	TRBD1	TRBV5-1	TGCGCCAGCTTCCCCGGACAGGGGCAAGAGACCCAGTACTTC	CASFPGQGQETQYF
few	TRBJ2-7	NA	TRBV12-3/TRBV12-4	TGTGCCAGCAGTTTTCGGGCCATGGGGTACGAGCAGTACTTC	CASSFRAMGYEQYF
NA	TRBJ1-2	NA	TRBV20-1	TGCAGTGCTAGAGATGGTCGAGACTTAACTTCGGTCACCTTC	CSARDGRDLTSVTF
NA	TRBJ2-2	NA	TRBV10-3	TGTGCCATCAGGGCCAGTAGCACCGGGGAGCTGTTTTTT	CAIRASSTGELFF
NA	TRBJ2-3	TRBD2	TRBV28	TGTGCCAGCAGTCCACTAGCGGAGGCCACAGATACGCAGTATTTT	CASSPLAEATDTQYF
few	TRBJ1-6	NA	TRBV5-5	TGTGCCAGCAGCTTGGAGGAAATTTATAATTCACCCCTCCACTTT	CASSLEEIYNSPLHF
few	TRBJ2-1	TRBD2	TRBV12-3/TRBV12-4	TGTGCCAGCAGTTTAGCTAGCGGGGGGGCCAATGAGCAGTTCTTC	CASSLASGGANEQFF
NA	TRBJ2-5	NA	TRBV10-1	TGCGCCAGCAGTGGCCGGGGACCCCAAGAGACCCAGTACTTC	CASSGRGPQETQYF
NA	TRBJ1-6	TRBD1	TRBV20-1	TGCAGTGCTTTGCAGGGGGGAAGAGACTCACCCCTCCACTTT	CSALQGGRDSPLHF
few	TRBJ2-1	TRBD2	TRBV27	TGTGCCAGCAGTTTACGGCTAGCGGGCCGAATCAATGAGCAGTTCTTC	CASSLRLAGRINEQFF
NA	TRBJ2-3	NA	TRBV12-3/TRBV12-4	TGTGCCAGCAGCACGTTGGAAGATACGCAGTATTTT	CASSTLEDTQYF
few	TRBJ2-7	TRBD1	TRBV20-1	TGCAGTGCTAGAGATTGGGACAGGGGAACCTACGAGCAGTACTTC	CSARDWDRGTYEQYF
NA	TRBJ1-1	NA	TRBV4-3	TGCGCCAGCAGCCAAGCTGAAGGGAACACTGAAGCTTTCTTT	CASSQAEGNTEAFF